These 2 T cell receptor beta chains originate from one sample sequenced in a study of T-cell reconstitution after alpha-beta-depleted transplantation in children. This sample's TCRbeta library carried unique molecular identifier barcodes. TCRdb itself ran the PCR reads through MiXCR, one entry per CDR3 protein. The sample holds fewer than 150,000 distinct CDR3 sequences, 20% to 25% seen once. This sample comprised PBMCs, mostly from graft donor cells, obtained 180 days after TCRalphabeta/CD19-depleted stem cell transplant. Source of these receptors: a male patient aged 2-10 years who had a stem cell transplant for chronic granulomatous disease, so the T cells may come from the graft donor.

This clonotype appeared many times. The chain links TRBV18 to TRBJ2-5; D may be TRBD2 (5 bases). Deletions cut 2 bases from V and 5 bases from J, with 12 bases between. The germline gives CDR1 KGHSH, CDR2 LQKENI. This CDR3 is built from 14 residues. CDR3 coding DNA: TGTGCCAGCTCACCAAGAGGGAATGGGGAGACCCAGTACTTC. It is translated as CASSPRGNGETQYF.

This clonotype has at least ten counts. This chain links TRBV3-1 with TRBJ1-2; D ambiguous. Germline loops: CDR1 LGHDT, CDR2 YNNKEL (reference sequence). The V gene lost 1 base and the J gene lost 7 bases, with 7 bases spanning the gap. CDR3 length equals 12 residues. CDR3: CASSQGEFGYTF. The CDR3 DNA reads TGTGCCAGCAGCCAAGGGGAGTTTGGCTACACCTTC.